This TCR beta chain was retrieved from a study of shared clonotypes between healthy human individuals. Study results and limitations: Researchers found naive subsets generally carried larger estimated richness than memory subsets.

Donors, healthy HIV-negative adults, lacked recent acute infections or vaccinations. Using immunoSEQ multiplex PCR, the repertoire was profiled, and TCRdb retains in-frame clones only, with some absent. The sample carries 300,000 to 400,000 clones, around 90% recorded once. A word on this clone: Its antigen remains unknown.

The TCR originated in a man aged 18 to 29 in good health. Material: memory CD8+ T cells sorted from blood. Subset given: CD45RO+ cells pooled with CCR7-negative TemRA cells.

The chain's CDR3 is CASSSVPNTGELFF. In DNA, the CDR3 is TGCGCCAGCAGTTCGGTCCCGAACACCGGGGAGCTGTTTTTT. This rearrangement joins TRBV4-1 to TRBJ2-2, with D unresolved. This CDR3 has 14 residues. The V gene lost 6 bases and the J gene lost 0 bases, with 8 bases spanning the gap. From germline, CDR1 is MGHRA and CDR2 YSYEKL.